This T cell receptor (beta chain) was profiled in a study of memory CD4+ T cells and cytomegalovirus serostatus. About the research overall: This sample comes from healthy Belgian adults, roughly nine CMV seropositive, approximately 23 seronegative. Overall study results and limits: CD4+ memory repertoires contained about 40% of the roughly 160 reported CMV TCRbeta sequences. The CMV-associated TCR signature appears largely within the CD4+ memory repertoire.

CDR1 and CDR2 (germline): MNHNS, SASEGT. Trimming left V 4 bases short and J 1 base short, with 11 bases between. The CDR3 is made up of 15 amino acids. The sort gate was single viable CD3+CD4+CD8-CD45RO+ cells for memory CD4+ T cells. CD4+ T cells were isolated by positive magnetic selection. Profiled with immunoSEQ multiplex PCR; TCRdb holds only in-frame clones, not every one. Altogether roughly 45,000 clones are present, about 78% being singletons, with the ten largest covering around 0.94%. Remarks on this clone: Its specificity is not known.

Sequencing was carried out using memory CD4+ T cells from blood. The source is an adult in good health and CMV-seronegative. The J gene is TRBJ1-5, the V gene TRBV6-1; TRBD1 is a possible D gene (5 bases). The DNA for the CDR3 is TGTGCCAGCAGTGTCCAGAAGGGGAGCAATCAGCCCCAGCATTTT. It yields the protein CASSVQKGSNQPQHF.